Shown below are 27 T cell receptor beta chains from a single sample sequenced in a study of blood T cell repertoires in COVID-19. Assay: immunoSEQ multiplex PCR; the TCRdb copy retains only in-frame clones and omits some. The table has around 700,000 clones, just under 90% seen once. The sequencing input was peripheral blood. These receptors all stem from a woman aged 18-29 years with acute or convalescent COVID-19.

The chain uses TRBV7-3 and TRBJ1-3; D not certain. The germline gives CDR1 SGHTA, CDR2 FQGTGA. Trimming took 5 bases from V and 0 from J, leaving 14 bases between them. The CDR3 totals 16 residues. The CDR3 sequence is CASSPLTFLSGNTIYF. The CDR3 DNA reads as TGTGCCAGCAGCCCCCTGACATTCCTCTCTGGAAACACCATATATTTT.

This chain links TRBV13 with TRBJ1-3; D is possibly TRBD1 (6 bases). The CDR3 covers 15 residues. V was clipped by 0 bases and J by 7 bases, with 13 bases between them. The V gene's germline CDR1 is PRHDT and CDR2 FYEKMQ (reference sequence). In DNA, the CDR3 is TGTGCCAGCAGCTTAGGTTTGGATAGGGGGAACACCATATATTTT. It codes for CASSLGLDRGNTIYF.

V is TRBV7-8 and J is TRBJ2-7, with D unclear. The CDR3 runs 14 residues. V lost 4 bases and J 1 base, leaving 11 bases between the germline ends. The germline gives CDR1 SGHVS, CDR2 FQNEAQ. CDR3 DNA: TGTGCCAGCAGCTCCCAGGCGTGGTCCTACGAGCAGTACTTC. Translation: CASSSQAWSYEQYF.

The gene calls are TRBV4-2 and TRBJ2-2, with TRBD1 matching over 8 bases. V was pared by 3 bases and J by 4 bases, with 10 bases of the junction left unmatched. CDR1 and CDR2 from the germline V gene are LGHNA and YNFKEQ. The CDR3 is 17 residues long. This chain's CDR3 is CASSHPQTDRVTGELFF. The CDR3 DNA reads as TGTGCCAGCAGCCACCCTCAGACGGACAGGGTCACCGGGGAGCTGTTTTTT.

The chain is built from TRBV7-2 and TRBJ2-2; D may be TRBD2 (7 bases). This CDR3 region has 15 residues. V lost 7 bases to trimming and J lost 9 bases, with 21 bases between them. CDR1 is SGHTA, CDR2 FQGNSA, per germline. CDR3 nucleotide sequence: TGTGCCAGCACCCCTGGGGGGGCGGAGATTAGGGAGCTGTTTTTT. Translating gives CASTPGGAEIRELFF.

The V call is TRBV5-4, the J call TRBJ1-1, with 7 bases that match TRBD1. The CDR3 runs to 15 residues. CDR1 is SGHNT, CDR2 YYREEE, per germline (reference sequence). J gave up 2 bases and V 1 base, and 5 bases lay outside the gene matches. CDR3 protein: CASSLRQGGNTEAFF. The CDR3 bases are TGTGCCAGCAGCTTGAGGCAGGGGGGTAACACTGAAGCTTTCTTT.

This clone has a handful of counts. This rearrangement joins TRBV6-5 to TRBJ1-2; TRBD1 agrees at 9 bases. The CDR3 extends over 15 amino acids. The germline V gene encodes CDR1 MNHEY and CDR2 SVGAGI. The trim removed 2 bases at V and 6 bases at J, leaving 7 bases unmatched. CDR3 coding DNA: TGTGCCAGCAGTTACCTAGGACAGGGGCGGAATGGCTACACCTTC. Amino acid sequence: CASSYLGQGRNGYTF.

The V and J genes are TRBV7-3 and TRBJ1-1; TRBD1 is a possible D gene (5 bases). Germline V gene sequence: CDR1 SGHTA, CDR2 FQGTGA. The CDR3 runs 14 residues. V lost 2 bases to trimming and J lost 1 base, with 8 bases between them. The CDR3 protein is CASSLGGANTEAFF. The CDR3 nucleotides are TGTGCCAGCAGCTTAGGCGGGGCGAACACTGAAGCTTTCTTT.

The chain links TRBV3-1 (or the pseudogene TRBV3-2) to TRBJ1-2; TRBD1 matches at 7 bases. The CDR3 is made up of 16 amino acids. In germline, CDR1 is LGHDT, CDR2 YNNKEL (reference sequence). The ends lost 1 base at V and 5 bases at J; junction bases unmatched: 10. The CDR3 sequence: CASSQVGQVAWYGYTF. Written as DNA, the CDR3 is TGTGCCAGCAGCCAAGTTGGACAGGTTGCATGGTATGGCTACACCTTC.

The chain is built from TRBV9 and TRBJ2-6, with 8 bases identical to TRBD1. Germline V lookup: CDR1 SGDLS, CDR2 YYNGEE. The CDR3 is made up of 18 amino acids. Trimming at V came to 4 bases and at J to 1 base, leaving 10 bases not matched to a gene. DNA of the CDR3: TGTGCCAGCAGCCCTCTGGGACAGGCTCTATCTGGGGCCAACGTCCTGACTTTC. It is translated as CASSPLGQALSGANVLTF.

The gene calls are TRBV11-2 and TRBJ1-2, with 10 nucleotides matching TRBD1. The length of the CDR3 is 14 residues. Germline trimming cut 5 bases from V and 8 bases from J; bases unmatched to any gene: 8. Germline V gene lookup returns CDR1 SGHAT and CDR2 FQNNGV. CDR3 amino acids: CASSASGQGKGYTF. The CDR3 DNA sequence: TGTGCCAGCAGCGCCTCGGGACAGGGGAAGGGCTACACCTTC.

CDR3 in DNA: TGTGCCTGGAGTAGGAGGGTGAGTGATGGCTACACCTTC. Translated, it gives CAWSRRVSDGYTF. The J gene is TRBJ1-2, the V gene TRBV30; unclear D gene. CDR1 and CDR2 from the germline V gene are GTSNPN and SVGIG (reference sequence). Trimming cost V 2 bases and J 6 bases, with 13 bases left between them. This CDR3 spans 13 amino acids.

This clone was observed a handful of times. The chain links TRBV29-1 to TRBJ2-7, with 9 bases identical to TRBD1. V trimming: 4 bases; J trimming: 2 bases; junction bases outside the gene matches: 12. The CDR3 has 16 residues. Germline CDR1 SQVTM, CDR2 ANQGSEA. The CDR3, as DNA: TGCAGCGTTGTAAACATGGACAGGGGCGAAACCTACGAGCAGTACTTC. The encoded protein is CSVVNMDRGETYEQYF.

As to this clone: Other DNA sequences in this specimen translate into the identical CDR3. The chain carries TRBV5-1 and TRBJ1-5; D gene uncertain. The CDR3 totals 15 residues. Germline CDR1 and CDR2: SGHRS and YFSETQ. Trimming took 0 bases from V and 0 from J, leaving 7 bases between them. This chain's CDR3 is CASSLGAGSNQPQHF. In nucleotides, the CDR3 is TGCGCCAGCAGCTTGGGGGCAGGTAGCAATCAGCCCCAGCATTTT.

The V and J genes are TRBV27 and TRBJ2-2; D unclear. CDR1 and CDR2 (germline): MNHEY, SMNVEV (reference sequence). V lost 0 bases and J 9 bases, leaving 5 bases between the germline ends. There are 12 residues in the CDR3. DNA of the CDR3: TGTGCCAGCAGTTTATCGGGCAGGGAGCTGTTTTTT. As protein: CASSLSGRELFF.

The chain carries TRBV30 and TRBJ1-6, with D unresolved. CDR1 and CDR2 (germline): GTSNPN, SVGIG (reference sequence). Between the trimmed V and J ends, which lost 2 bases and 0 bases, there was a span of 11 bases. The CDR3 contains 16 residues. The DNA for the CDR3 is TGTGCCTGGAGTTCCGAGGGAGGCTCCTATAATTCACCCCTCCACTTT. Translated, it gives CAWSSEGGSYNSPLHF.

The CDR3 bases are TGTGCCAGCAGTTTTGTAGGGGGCGCTTTTCAGCCCCAGCATTTT. Protein: CASSFVGGAFQPQHF. The rearrangement links TRBV27 to TRBJ1-5; 7 nucleotides line up with TRBD1. The J segment lost 6 bases and the V segment lost 3 bases, leaving 8 bases of the junction unmatched. This CDR3 is 15 amino acids long. The V gene's germline CDR1 is MNHEY and CDR2 SMNVEV (reference sequence).

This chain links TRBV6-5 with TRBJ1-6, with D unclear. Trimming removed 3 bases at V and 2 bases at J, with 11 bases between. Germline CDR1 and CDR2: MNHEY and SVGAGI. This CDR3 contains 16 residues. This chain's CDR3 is CASSYIRTTYNSPLHF. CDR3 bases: TGTGCCAGCAGTTATATCAGGACTACCTATAATTCACCCCTCCACTTT.

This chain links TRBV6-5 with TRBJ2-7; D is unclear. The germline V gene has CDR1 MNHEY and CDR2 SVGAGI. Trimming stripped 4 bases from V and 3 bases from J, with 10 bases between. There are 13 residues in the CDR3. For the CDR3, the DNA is TGTGCCAGCAGTTCCGTCGACTTCTACGAGCAGTACTTC. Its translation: CASSSVDFYEQYF.

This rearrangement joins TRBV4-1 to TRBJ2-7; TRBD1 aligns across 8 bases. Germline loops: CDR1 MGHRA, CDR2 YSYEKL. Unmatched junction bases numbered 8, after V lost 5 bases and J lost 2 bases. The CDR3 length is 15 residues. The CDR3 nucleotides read TGCGCCAGCAGCGCACCGGGACAGGCAACCTACGAGCAGTACTTC. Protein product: CASSAPGQATYEQYF.

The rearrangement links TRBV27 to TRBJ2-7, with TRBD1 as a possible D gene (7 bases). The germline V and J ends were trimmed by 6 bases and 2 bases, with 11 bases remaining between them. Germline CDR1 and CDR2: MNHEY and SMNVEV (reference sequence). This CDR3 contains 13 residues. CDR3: CASSQGGTYEQYF. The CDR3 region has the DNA TGTGCCAGCAGCCAGGGGGGCACCTACGAGCAGTACTTC.

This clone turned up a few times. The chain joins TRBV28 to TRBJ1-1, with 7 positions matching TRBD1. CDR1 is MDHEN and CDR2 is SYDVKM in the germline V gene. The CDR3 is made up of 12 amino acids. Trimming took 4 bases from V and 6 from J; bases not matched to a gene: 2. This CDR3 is CASSSTGAEAFF. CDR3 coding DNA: TGTGCCAGCAGTTCTACAGGGGCTGAAGCTTTCTTT.

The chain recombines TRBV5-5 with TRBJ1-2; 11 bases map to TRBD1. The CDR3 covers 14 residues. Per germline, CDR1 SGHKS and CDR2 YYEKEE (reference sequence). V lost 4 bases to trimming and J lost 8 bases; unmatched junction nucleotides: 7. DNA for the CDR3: TGTGCCAGCAGCCGTGGACAGGGGGCAGAAGGCTACACCTTC. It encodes CASSRGQGAEGYTF.

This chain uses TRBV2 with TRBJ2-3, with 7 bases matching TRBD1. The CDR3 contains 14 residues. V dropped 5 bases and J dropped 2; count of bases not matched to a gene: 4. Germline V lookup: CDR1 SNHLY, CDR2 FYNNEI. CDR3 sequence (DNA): TGTGCCAGCAGTCTGACAGGGAACACAGATACGCAGTATTTT. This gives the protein CASSLTGNTDTQYF.

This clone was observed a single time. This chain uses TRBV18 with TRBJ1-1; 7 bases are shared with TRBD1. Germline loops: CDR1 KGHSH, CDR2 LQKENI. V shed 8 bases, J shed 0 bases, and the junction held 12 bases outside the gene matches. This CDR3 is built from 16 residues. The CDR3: CASTDRVGEMNTEAFF. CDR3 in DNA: TGTGCCAGCACAGACAGGGTGGGAGAAATGAACACTGAAGCTTTCTTT.

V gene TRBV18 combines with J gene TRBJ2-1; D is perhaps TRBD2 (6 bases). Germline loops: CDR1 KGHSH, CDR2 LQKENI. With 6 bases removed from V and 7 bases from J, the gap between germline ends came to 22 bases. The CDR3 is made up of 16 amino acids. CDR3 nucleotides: TGTGCCAGCTCTCCCGTCTCGAGCGGGCCGAAGAATGAGCAGTTCTTC. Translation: CASSPVSSGPKNEQFF.

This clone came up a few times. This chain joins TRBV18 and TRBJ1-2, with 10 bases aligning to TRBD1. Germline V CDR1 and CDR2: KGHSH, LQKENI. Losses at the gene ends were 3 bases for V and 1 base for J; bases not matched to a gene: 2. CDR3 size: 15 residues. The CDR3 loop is CASSPDRGFNYGYTF. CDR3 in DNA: TGTGCCAGCTCACCGGACAGGGGGTTTAACTATGGCTACACCTTC.